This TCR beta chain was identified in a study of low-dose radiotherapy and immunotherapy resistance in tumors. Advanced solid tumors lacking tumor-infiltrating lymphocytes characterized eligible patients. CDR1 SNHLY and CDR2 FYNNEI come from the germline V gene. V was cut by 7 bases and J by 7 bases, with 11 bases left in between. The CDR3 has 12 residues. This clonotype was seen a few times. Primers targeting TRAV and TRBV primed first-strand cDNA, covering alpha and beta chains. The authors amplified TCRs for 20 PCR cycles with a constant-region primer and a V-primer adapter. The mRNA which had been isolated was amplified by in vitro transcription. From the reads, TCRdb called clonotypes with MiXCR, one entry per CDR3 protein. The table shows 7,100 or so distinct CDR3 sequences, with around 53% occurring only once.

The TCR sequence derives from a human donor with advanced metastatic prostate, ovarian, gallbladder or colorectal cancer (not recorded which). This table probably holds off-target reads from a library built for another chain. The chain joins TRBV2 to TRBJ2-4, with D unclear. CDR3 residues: CASIGVENIQYF. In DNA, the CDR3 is TGTGCCAGCATTGGCGTAGAGAACATTCAGTACTTC.